This is a list of T cell receptor beta chains from one sample in a study of cytomegalovirus exposure and HLA in healthy donors. TCRdb's copy holds only in-frame clones and misses some; the assay was immunoSEQ multiplex PCR. The data hold under 150,000 clones, with 70% to 90% observed a single time. Sequenced material: PBMCs. These receptors were taken from a woman younger than 45 in good health and CMV-seronegative. CDR3s include the opening cysteine and the closing phenylalanine or tryptophan. Each record gives: J gene, V gene, clone size, D gene, CDR3 protein, CDR3 DNA. A D gene is named only where the DNA matches it firmly. Some rows have no size entry. The others give once, few or many, or a class for an expanded clone.

j_gene: TRBJ1-1
v_gene: TRBV29-1
abundance: once
d_gene: NA
CDR3aa: CSVEETGQNTEAFF
CDR3nt: TGCAGCGTTGAAGAAACAGGCCAGAACACTGAAGCTTTCTTT

j_gene: TRBJ2-1
v_gene: TRBV6-4
abundance: NA
d_gene: NA
CDR3aa: CASSEGDLNEQFF
CDR3nt: TGTGCCAGCAGTGAAGGGGATCTCAATGAGCAGTTCTTC

j_gene: TRBJ1-1
v_gene: TRBV9
abundance: NA
d_gene: NA
CDR3aa: CASSPTMDPEAFF
CDR3nt: TGTGCCAGCAGCCCGACAATGGATCCTGAAGCTTTCTTT

j_gene: TRBJ2-1
v_gene: TRBV7-2
abundance: NA
d_gene: NA
CDR3aa: CASSPSLRAQFF
CDR3nt: TGTGCCAGCAGCCCGAGCCTGAGGGCGCAGTTCTTC

j_gene: TRBJ1-2
v_gene: TRBV7-9
abundance: once
d_gene: NA
CDR3aa: CASSRDGRERGYTF
CDR3nt: TGTGCCAGCAGCCGCGACGGACGGGAGCGCGGCTACACCTTC

j_gene: TRBJ1-4
v_gene: TRBV30
abundance: few
d_gene: NA
CDR3aa: CAWSPRGEKLFF
CDR3nt: TGTGCCTGGAGTCCCCGAGGTGAAAAACTGTTTTTT

j_gene: TRBJ1-2
v_gene: TRBV4-1
abundance: once
d_gene: NA
CDR3aa: CASSQERGGYTF
CDR3nt: TGCGCCAGCAGCCAAGAACGGGGTGGCTACACCTTC

j_gene: TRBJ1-2
v_gene: TRBV2
abundance: NA
d_gene: NA
CDR3aa: CASSDWGGSNYGYTF
CDR3nt: TGTGCCAGCAGTGATTGGGGGGGATCTAACTATGGCTACACCTTC

j_gene: TRBJ1-6
v_gene: TRBV4-2
abundance: NA
d_gene: NA
CDR3aa: CASSQVEGYSPLHF
CDR3nt: TGTGCCAGCAGCCAAGTTGAGGGTTATTCACCCCTCCACTTT

j_gene: TRBJ1-3
v_gene: TRBV5-1
abundance: NA
d_gene: NA
CDR3aa: CASSLAAGGASGNTIYF
CDR3nt: TGCGCCAGCAGCTTGGCCGCTGGCGGGGCCTCTGGAAACACCATATATTTT

j_gene: TRBJ2-2
v_gene: TRBV18
abundance: NA
d_gene: TRBD1
CDR3aa: CASSPTGVWNTGELFF
CDR3nt: TGTGCCAGCTCACCAACAGGGGTATGGAACACCGGGGAGCTGTTTTTT

j_gene: TRBJ2-7
v_gene: TRBV28
abundance: NA
d_gene: TRBD1
CDR3aa: CASSPHRDRGRGEQYF
CDR3nt: TGTGCCAGCAGCCCTCACCGGGACAGGGGGCGGGGGGAGCAGTACTTC

j_gene: TRBJ1-6
v_gene: TRBV28
abundance: once
d_gene: NA
CDR3aa: CASRSYNSPLHF
CDR3nt: TGTGCGAGCCGTTCCTATAATTCACCCCTCCACTTT

j_gene: TRBJ2-3
v_gene: TRBV14
abundance: NA
d_gene: NA
CDR3aa: CASSQATVRTDTQYF
CDR3nt: TGTGCCAGCAGCCAAGCAACAGTACGCACAGATACGCAGTATTTT

j_gene: TRBJ1-2
v_gene: TRBV7-2
abundance: NA
d_gene: TRBD1
CDR3aa: CASSLGHHRGQADYGYTF
CDR3nt: TGTGCCAGCAGCTTAGGGCACCACAGGGGGCAAGCAGACTATGGCTACACCTTC

j_gene: TRBJ2-7
v_gene: TRBV7-8
abundance: NA
d_gene: TRBD1
CDR3aa: CASANRDRVVEQYF
CDR3nt: TGTGCCAGCGCCAATAGGGACAGGGTGGTCGAGCAGTACTTC

j_gene: TRBJ2-2
v_gene: TRBV7-7
abundance: NA
d_gene: NA
CDR3aa: CASSQWRTGELFF
CDR3nt: TGTGCCAGCAGCCAATGGAGAACCGGGGAGCTGTTTTTT

j_gene: TRBJ1-1
v_gene: TRBV7-8
abundance: NA
d_gene: NA
CDR3aa: CASSRPWANTEAFF
CDR3nt: TGTGCCAGCAGCCGTCCGTGGGCCAACACTGAAGCTTTCTTT

j_gene: TRBJ2-3
v_gene: TRBV30
abundance: NA
d_gene: TRBD2
CDR3aa: CAWTLGSSGGDTQYF
CDR3nt: TGTGCCTGGACTCTGGGGTCTAGCGGGGGTGATACGCAGTATTTT

j_gene: TRBJ1-6
v_gene: TRBV25-1
abundance: few
d_gene: NA
CDR3aa: CASSGQWSSPLHF
CDR3nt: TGTGCCAGCAGTGGACAGTGGAGTTCACCCCTCCACTTT

j_gene: TRBJ1-4
v_gene: TRBV27
abundance: NA
d_gene: NA
CDR3aa: CASSQRAGATNEKLFF
CDR3nt: TGTGCCAGCAGTCAGAGGGCGGGGGCTACAAATGAAAAACTGTTTTTT

j_gene: TRBJ2-1
v_gene: TRBV9
abundance: few
d_gene: NA
CDR3aa: CASSVRGLYNEQFF
CDR3nt: TGTGCCAGCTCCGTCAGGGGCCTCTACAATGAGCAGTTCTTC

j_gene: TRBJ2-3
v_gene: TRBV9
abundance: NA
d_gene: TRBD1
CDR3aa: CASSPHGQGADTQYF
CDR3nt: TGTGCCAGCAGCCCACACGGACAGGGGGCAGATACGCAGTATTTT

j_gene: TRBJ1-2
v_gene: TRBV5-1
abundance: NA
d_gene: TRBD1
CDR3aa: CASRGGQGNYGYTF
CDR3nt: TGCGCCAGCAGGGGGGGACAGGGCAACTATGGCTACACCTTC

j_gene: TRBJ2-5
v_gene: TRBV30
abundance: NA
d_gene: NA
CDR3aa: CAWRLRGGAETQYF
CDR3nt: TGTGCCTGGAGGCTAAGGGGGGGGGCGGAGACCCAGTACTTC

j_gene: TRBJ2-1
v_gene: TRBV9
abundance: NA
d_gene: NA
CDR3aa: CASSVASGGEQFF
CDR3nt: TGTGCCAGCAGCGTAGCTTCGGGGGGCGAGCAGTTCTTC

j_gene: TRBJ2-1
v_gene: TRBV19
abundance: NA
d_gene: TRBD1
CDR3aa: CASNSRDRGSNEQFF
CDR3nt: TGTGCCAGTAATTCCCGGGACAGGGGCTCCAATGAGCAGTTCTTC

j_gene: TRBJ1-5
v_gene: TRBV5-8
abundance: NA
d_gene: NA
CDR3aa: CASSLVWGDGNQPQHF
CDR3nt: TGTGCCAGCAGCTTGGTTTGGGGAGATGGCAATCAGCCCCAGCATTTT

j_gene: TRBJ1-5
v_gene: TRBV2
abundance: NA
d_gene: TRBD1
CDR3aa: CASSYSSGTGGNQPQHF
CDR3nt: TGTGCCAGCAGTTATAGCTCCGGGACAGGGGGCAATCAGCCCCAGCATTTT